These 26 T cell receptor beta chains were sequenced from one sample in a study of cytomegalovirus exposure and HLA in healthy donors. TCRdb's table, derived via immunoSEQ multiplex PCR, lists solely in-frame clones and lacks some. The sample lists 150,000 to 180,000 clones, around 84% seen once, with about 2.2% in the top ten. Material: PBMCs. The receptor set was obtained from a human donor in good health.

This chain links TRBV5-1 with TRBJ1-2, with unresolved D. The V end lost 4 bases, the J end lost 5 bases, and 12 bases lay between the germline ends. From germline, CDR1 is SGHRS and CDR2 YFSETQ. The CDR3 extends over 13 amino acids. The CDR3 sequence is CASSLVPLYGYTF. CDR3 coding DNA: TGCGCCAGCAGCCTGGTCCCTCTTTATGGCTACACCTTC.

The chain combines TRBV5-5 with TRBJ1-4; D might be TRBD1 (5 bases). The CDR3 covers 16 residues. Germline CDR1 is SGHKS and CDR2 is YYEKEE (reference sequence). V lost 3 bases to trimming and J lost 3 bases, with 15 bases between them. The CDR3 spells CASSWGGFLSNEKLFF. DNA of the CDR3: TGTGCCAGCAGCTGGGGGGGGTTTCTGTCTAATGAAAAACTGTTTTTT.

Here the CDR3 DNA reads TGCGCCAGCAGCTGGACCTCGAGACTAGACTCAATCAAATACGAGCAGTACTTC. Translated: CASSWTSRLDSIKYEQYF. This rearrangement joins TRBV5-1 to TRBJ2-7, with D perhaps matching TRBD2 (6 bases). Germline values: CDR1 SGHRS, CDR2 YFSETQ. With 3 bases removed from V and 4 bases from J, the gap between germline ends came to 26 bases. The CDR3 runs to 18 residues.

This chain connects TRBV19 to TRBJ1-5; TRBD1 might be the D (6 bases). With 6 bases removed from V and 5 bases from J, the gap between germline ends came to 14 bases. The CDR3 runs 14 residues. The germline V gene encodes CDR1 LNHDA and CDR2 SQIVND (reference sequence). CDR3 sequence (DNA): TGTGCCAGTAGCGTGGGACAAAGTTATCAGCCCCAGCATTTT. Amino acid sequence: CASSVGQSYQPQHF. Filled out from reference TRBV19 and TRBJ1-5, the complete variable domain reads DGGITQSPKYLFRKEGQNVTLSCEQNLNHDAMYWYRQDPGQGLRLIYYSQIVNDFQKGDIAEGYSVSREKKESFPLTVTSAQKNPTAFYLCASSVGQSYQPQHFGDGTRLSIL.

CDR3 loop: CASTLWGGANSYEQYF. The CDR3 DNA sequence: TGTGCCAGCACCCTATGGGGGGGGGCCAACTCCTACGAGCAGTACTTC. The chain employs TRBV6-6 and TRBJ2-7; a weak D match, TRBD2 (7 bases). Trimming left V 7 bases short and J 0 bases short, with 19 bases between. This CDR3 has 16 residues. From germline, CDR1 is MNHNY and CDR2 SVGAGI (reference sequence).

This chain joins TRBV4-1 and TRBJ2-5; 8 nucleotides match TRBD1. Per the germline V gene, CDR1 is MGHRA and CDR2 is YSYEKL. V dropped 4 bases and J dropped 1; count of bases not matched to a gene: 8. This CDR3 has 16 residues. The CDR3 DNA follows: TGCGCCAGCAGCCCGACAGGGGAACCCCCCCAAGAGACCCAGTACTTC. Protein sequence: CASSPTGEPPQETQYF.

This clone was observed a handful of times. The chain carries TRBV19 and TRBJ1-2; 9 bases match TRBD1. Trimming took 5 bases from V and 6 from J; bases not matched to a gene: 7. CDR3 length equals 14 residues. Germline-derived CDR1 and CDR2 are LNHDA and SQIVND (reference sequence). CDR3: CASSPGTGLDGYTF. CDR3 nucleotide sequence: TGTGCCAGTAGTCCCGGGACAGGGTTGGATGGCTACACCTTC.

The rearrangement links TRBV28 to TRBJ1-5; weak D call: TRBD1 (5 bases). Trimming took off 7 bases at V and 6 bases at J, with 13 bases between the two ends. The CDR3 is 13 residues long. Germline V gives CDR1 MDHEN, CDR2 SYDVKM. CDR3 region: CASKSREGQPQHF. The CDR3, as DNA: TGTGCCAGCAAGTCCAGGGAGGGTCAGCCCCAGCATTTT. The full variable domain, with the rest looked up from reference TRBV28 and TRBJ1-5, is DVKVTQSSRYLVKRTGEKVFLECVQDMDHENMFWYRQDPGLGLRLIYFSYDVKMKEKGDIPEGYSVSREKKERFSLILESASTNQTSMYLCASKSREGQPQHFGDGTRLSIL.

The gene calls are TRBV19 and TRBJ1-1, with D maybe TRBD1 (5 bases). This CDR3 comprises 14 residues. Germline V gene lookup returns CDR1 LNHDA and CDR2 SQIVND (reference sequence). The V and J ends lost 5 bases and 2 bases respectively, with 12 bases between them. This chain's CDR3 is CASSVGGLNTEAFF. CDR3 nucleotides: TGTGCCAGTAGTGTCGGGGGACTTAACACTGAAGCTTTCTTT.

The chain couples TRBV6-1 to TRBJ2-7; 9 positions agree with TRBD1. The CDR3 is 13 amino acids. V shed 11 bases, J shed 0 bases, and the junction held 5 bases outside the gene matches. Germline loops: CDR1 MNHNS, CDR2 SASEGT. The CDR3 sequence: CAGTGKSSYEQYF. Written as DNA, the CDR3 is TGTGCCGGGACAGGGAAGAGCTCCTACGAGCAGTACTTC.

The chain carries TRBV9 and TRBJ1-2, with TRBD1 as a possible D gene (5 bases). The V gene lost 0 bases and the J gene lost 6 bases, with 21 bases spanning the gap. The germline gives CDR1 SGDLS, CDR2 YYNGEE. The length of the CDR3 is 17 residues. Here the CDR3 reads CASSVGVTGRGIDGYTF. The CDR3 nucleotides are TGTGCCAGCAGCGTAGGTGTCACCGGACGGGGGATAGATGGCTACACCTTC. The full variable domain, in which reference TRBV9 and TRBJ1-2 provide the parts outside the CDR3, is DSGVTQTPKHLITATGQRVTLRCSPRSGDLSVYWYQQSLDQGLQFLIQYYNGEERAKGNILERFSAQQFPDLHSELNLSSLELGDSALYFCASSVGVTGRGIDGYTFGSGTRLTVV.

The chain recombines TRBV5-1 with TRBJ2-1; 7 bases fit TRBD2. The CDR3 extends over 15 amino acids. Germline V lookup: CDR1 SGHRS, CDR2 YFSETQ. The J segment lost 5 bases and the V segment lost 2 bases, leaving 7 bases of the junction unmatched. CDR3 residues: CASSLAGYSNNEQFF. CDR3 bases: TGCGCCAGCAGCTTAGCGGGATACTCTAACAATGAGCAGTTCTTC.

The genes are TRBV25-1 and TRBJ2-5, with 9 positions matching TRBD1. This CDR3 comprises 13 residues. The ends lost 7 bases at V and 6 bases at J; junction bases unmatched: 6. Germline CDR1 and CDR2: MGHDK and SYGVNS. CDR3 DNA: TGTGCCAGCATCCCGGGACAGGGTCAGACCCAGTACTTC. This encodes CASIPGQGQTQYF.

This clone was counted a single time. The chain uses TRBV18 and TRBJ2-7; the match to TRBD1 covers 10 bases. Trimming cost V 6 bases and J 4 bases; bases outside gene matches: 9. CDR1 KGHSH and CDR2 LQKENI come from the germline V gene. This CDR3 comprises 15 residues. The DNA for the CDR3 is TGTGCCAGCTCCAAAGGGGACAGGGGACTGTACGAGCAGTACTTC. Protein: CASSKGDRGLYEQYF.

This clone was counted a single time. This chain joins TRBV10-3 and TRBJ2-5; 7 bases match TRBD2. Germline CDR1 ENHRY, CDR2 SYGVKD. J was trimmed by 5 bases and V by 4 bases; bases with no gene match: 13. CDR3 size: 16 residues. The DNA of the CDR3 is TGTGCCATCAGTGCCCTAGCGGCCACCCTTGGGGAGACCCAGTACTTC. It codes for CAISALAATLGETQYF.

V gene TRBV5-4 combines with J gene TRBJ2-7, with 8 bases lining up with TRBD1. The CDR3 is made up of 16 amino acids. The trim removed 0 bases at V and 2 bases at J, leaving 7 bases unmatched. Germline V lookup: CDR1 SGHNT, CDR2 YYREEE (reference sequence). The DNA for the CDR3 is TGTGCCAGCAGCTTGGCCGGGGGACAGGCGCCCTACGAGCAGTACTTC. It encodes CASSLAGGQAPYEQYF.

The rearrangement uses TRBV14 and TRBJ2-3; 9 bases are shared with TRBD1. Germline CDR1 SGHDN, CDR2 FVKESK. CDR3 size: 17 residues. V was pared by 3 bases and J by 0 bases, with 7 bases of the junction left unmatched. DNA for the CDR3: TGTGCCAGCAGCCATCTCCGGGACAGGGCAAGCACAGATACGCAGTATTTT. Protein sequence: CASSHLRDRASTDTQYF.

V usage is TRBV6-4 and J usage is TRBJ2-2; possible D gene TRBD2, 6 bases. V was clipped by 5 bases and J by 0 bases, with 13 bases between them. Germline CDR1 and CDR2: MRHNA and SNTAGT. The CDR3 extends over 16 amino acids. The CDR3 DNA sequence: TGTGCCAGCAGTCTCCGTGCGGGGACGAACACCGGGGAGCTGTTTTTT. It translates to CASSLRAGTNTGELFF.

This chain joins TRBV18 and TRBJ2-7, with a weak D call TRBD2 (6 bases). V was pared by 6 bases and J by 7 bases, with 16 bases between. CDR1 is KGHSH, CDR2 LQKENI, per germline. The CDR3 runs to 13 residues. In DNA, the CDR3 is TGTGCCAGCTCTCGTTCGTGGGGGGAAGAGCAGTACTTC. Its protein is CASSRSWGEEQYF.

A few counts support this clone. This chain uses TRBV10-2 with TRBJ2-7; tentative D call: TRBD1 (6 bases). The CDR3 has 13 residues. V was trimmed by 10 bases and J by 0 bases, leaving 13 bases between them. Germline assignment: CDR1 WSHSY and CDR2 SAAADI. CDR3 nucleotide sequence: TGCGCCACCTCCAGGGGTCTCTCCTACGAGCAGTACTTC. As protein: CATSRGLSYEQYF.

CDR3 amino acids: CASSSASSGRLGYEQYF. The CDR3 DNA is TGTGCCAGCAGCTCAGCCAGTTCGGGACGACTAGGGTACGAGCAGTACTTC. The gene calls are TRBV7-2 and TRBJ2-7, with D possibly matching TRBD2 (6 bases). V shed 4 bases and J shed 4 bases, with 23 bases lying between them. The CDR3 has 17 residues. CDR1 and CDR2 from the germline V gene are SGHTA and FQGNSA.

The V and J genes are TRBV4-1 and TRBJ1-2; 11 nucleotides match TRBD1. Germline V CDR1 and CDR2: MGHRA, YSYEKL. CDR3 size: 18 residues. V shed 2 bases and J 0 bases; nucleotides not matched to a gene: 8. The CDR3 DNA is TGCGCCAGCAGCCAAATGGGGACAGGGGGAGCCCCTAACTATGGCTACACCTTC. It specifies CASSQMGTGGAPNYGYTF.

This clone was observed a handful of times. V usage is TRBV7-2 and J usage is TRBJ1-3, with a weak D call TRBD1 (5 bases). This CDR3 contains 15 residues. CDR1 SGHTA and CDR2 FQGNSA come from the germline V gene. The V and J ends lost 3 bases and 1 base respectively, with 10 bases between them. CDR3 amino acids: CASSFWDSSGNTIYF. CDR3 coding DNA: TGTGCCAGCAGCTTCTGGGACTCATCTGGAAACACCATATATTTT.

The gene calls are TRBV25-1 and TRBJ1-3, with a possible D match to TRBD1 (5 bases). There are 17 residues in the CDR3. Germline V CDR1 and CDR2: MGHDK, SYGVNS. Trimming left V 4 bases short and J 2 bases short, with 18 bases between. CDR3 protein: CASSAHRPGTAGNTIYF. The DNA for the CDR3 is TGTGCCAGCAGTGCCCATCGTCCCGGGACTGCTGGAAACACCATATATTTT. Combining the CDR3 with reference TRBV25-1 and TRBJ1-3 gives the whole variable domain EADIYQTPRYLVIGTGKKITLECSQTMGHDKMYWYQQDPGMELHLIHYSYGVNSTEKGDLSSESTVSRIRTEHFPLTLESARPSHTSQYLCASSAHRPGTAGNTIYFGEGSWLTVV.

This chain links TRBV10-3 with TRBJ2-7, with 7 bases aligning to TRBD1. Germline loops: CDR1 ENHRY, CDR2 SYGVKD. The CDR3 extends over 14 amino acids. J lost 4 bases, V lost 7 bases, and 10 bases had no gene match. CDR3 sequence reads: CAITDGTDGYEQYF. CDR3 nucleotides: TGTGCCATCACAGATGGGACAGACGGATACGAGCAGTACTTC.

The chain has TRBV6-5 and TRBJ1-1; D gene unclear. Germline lookup yields CDR1 MNHEY and CDR2 SVGAGI. The germline V and J ends were trimmed by 7 bases and 0 bases, with 15 bases remaining between them. The CDR3 loop spans 15 amino acids. As DNA, the CDR3 is TGTGCCAGCAATGATAGCCCACCCATGAACACTGAAGCTTTCTTT. Translated: CASNDSPPMNTEAFF.